The entry below describes one T cell receptor beta chain. The sample belongs to a study of control samples from healthy donors and cancer patients. Sequencing was performed with immunoSEQ multiplex PCR; in TCRdb, only in-frame clones are kept and a portion is missing. Found here are 110,000 or so clones, approximately 90% of them singletons; the top ten hold about 16%. The CDR3 has 13 residues. The V gene's germline CDR1 is MNHEY and CDR2 SMNVEV (reference sequence). Trimming took off 8 bases at V and 7 bases at J, with 14 bases between the two ends. This clonotype originated in a woman in her forties or fifties in good health. Material for sequencing was blood. This rearrangement joins TRBV27 to TRBJ2-2; possibly TRBD2 for D (6 bases). CDR3 sequence: CASATSSSGELFF. The CDR3 bases are TGTGCCAGCGCTACTAGCTCCAGCGGGGAGCTGTTTTTT.